This TCR beta chain was documented in a study of control samples from healthy donors and cancer patients. A single count supports this clone. This CDR3 spans 17 amino acids. Germline V gives CDR1 LNHDA, CDR2 SQIVND (reference sequence). V gave up 6 bases and J gave up 0 bases; unmatched junction bases: 3. Some clones are missing from TCRdb's copy, which holds only in-frame ones; the method was immunoSEQ multiplex PCR. This sample yields more than 85,000 clones, of which roughly 83% are seen a single time; roughly 39% belongs to the top ten. The source of this sequence is a man in his 70s with lung cancer. Sequencing was done on a sample of PBMCs. V gene TRBV19 combines with J gene TRBJ2-4, with 15 bases that match TRBD2. The CDR3 region is CASSRTSGGVAKNIQYF. Here the CDR3 DNA reads TGTGCCAGTAGCCGGACTAGCGGGGGGGTAGCCAAAAACATTCAGTACTTC.